The sequence of this T cell receptor (beta chain) was determined in a study of control samples from healthy donors and cancer patients. Method: immunoSEQ multiplex PCR; TCRdb's copy keeps in-frame clones and lacks some. The data show 100,000 to 150,000 clones, more than 75% seen once. This clone is a singleton in its sample. The CDR3 consists of 13 residues. V lost 0 bases and J lost 7, with 11 bases in between. Germline V CDR1 and CDR2: SGDLS, YYNGEE. Sequencing used blood. This TCR came from a man aged 18 to 35 in good health. This chain joins TRBV9 and TRBJ2-7, with D possibly TRBD1 on 7 matching bases. The CDR3 loop reads CASSVEGAGEQYF. The CDR3 DNA reads TGTGCCAGCAGCGTAGAGGGGGCGGGGGAGCAGTACTTC. The complete variable domain, with remaining parts taken from reference TRBV9 and TRBJ2-7, reads DSGVTQTPKHLITATGQRVTLRCSPRSGDLSVYWYQQSLDQGLQFLIQYYNGEERAKGNILERFSAQQFPDLHSELNLSSLELGDSALYFCASSVEGAGEQYFGPGTRLTVT.